This T cell receptor (beta chain) was identified during a study of vaccination and CD4 T cells after COVID-19. Turning to the study itself: Cellular stimulation was performed using overlapping spike peptides derived from SARS-CoV-2, HCoV-NL63, HCoV-OC43 and HCoV-229E. Notes on the study in general: Relatively small numbers of convalescent patients were studied, with no early post-infection timepoints included.

Of note for this clonotype: Its specificity is not known.

CDR3 length: 13 residues. V dropped 6 bases and J dropped 2 bases, with 13 bases sitting between them. Germline loops: CDR1 DFQATT, CDR2 SNEGSKA (reference sequence). Cultured CD4+ T cells had their DNA profiled by the Oncomine TCR Beta short-read assay. Genomic DNA was isolated from CD4+ T cells that had been cultured. TCRdb called the PCR reads again in MiXCR, with one record for every CDR3 protein. The sample consists of fewer than 15,000 distinct CDR3 sequences, 62% of them appearing once. Treatment reported: roughly 11-day PBMC culture with coronavirus spike peptide pools or control peptides (ViraFEST assay). The PCR-positive dates, March through December 2020, came before the US Alpha, Beta and Delta variants.

The sequenced sample was CD4+ T cells from blood, cultured in vitro. J is TRBJ2-5 and V is TRBV20-1, with D unresolved. The receptor comes from a human donor who had recovered from COVID-19. The DNA for the CDR3 is TGCAGTGCCACGAAGCTTGGGCAAGAGACCCAGTACTTC. Translating gives CSATKLGQETQYF.